The 18 T cell receptor beta chains presented below share a single source sample, sequenced in a study of T cell repertoires in cytomegalovirus infection. TCRdb analysed the reads with MiXCR anew, one entry per CDR3 protein. The sample comprises some 390,000 distinct CDR3 sequences, roughly 20% of which are singletons, and 8.5% to 10% rests with the top ten. Sequencing used PBMCs. These receptors were obtained from a human donor in good health (CMV status not recorded). Some clones in this sample may be carry-over from other donors' samples.

There are many counts of this clonotype. V usage is TRBV6-5 and J usage is TRBJ2-3; 14 positions match TRBD2. The J segment lost 2 bases and the V segment lost 4 bases, leaving 5 bases of the junction unmatched. This CDR3 is built from 17 residues. The V gene's germline CDR1 is MNHEY and CDR2 SVGAGI. CDR3 in amino acids: CASSSGTSGGSTDTQYF. The CDR3 nucleotides are TGTGCCAGCAGTTCCGGGACTAGCGGGGGCTCCACAGATACGCAGTATTTT.

Ten or more counts support this clonotype. The gene calls are TRBV7-2 and TRBJ2-3; TRBD2 matches 12 bases. With V trimmed by 7 bases and J by 2 bases, 4 bases remained unmatched. The germline V gene encodes CDR1 SGHTA and CDR2 FQGNSA. The CDR3 loop spans 15 amino acids. DNA for the CDR3: TGTGCCAGCAACCTAGCGGGGGGGTCCACAGATACGCAGTATTTT. This sequence encodes CASNLAGGSTDTQYF.

This clonotype appeared a few times. The gene calls are TRBV3-1 and TRBJ2-7; D call uncertain. This CDR3 spans 11 amino acids. Germline V gives CDR1 LGHDT, CDR2 YNNKEL (reference sequence). The V end lost 6 bases, the J end lost 6 bases, and 9 bases lay between the germline ends. CDR3 DNA: TGTGCCAGCAGGACATCCGGCGAGCAGTACTTC. As protein: CASRTSGEQYF.

J is TRBJ2-6 and V is TRBV30; the D is unclear. The length of the CDR3 is 14 residues. Germline V gene lookup returns CDR1 GTSNPN and CDR2 SVGIG (reference sequence). The V end lost 1 base, the J end lost 4 bases, and 8 bases lay between the germline ends. For the CDR3, the DNA is TGTGCCTGGAGTGCGGCGGCGGGGGCCAACGTCCTGACTTTC. Protein: CAWSAAAGANVLTF. Combining the CDR3 with reference TRBV30 and TRBJ2-6 gives the whole variable domain SQTIHQWPATLVQPVGSPLSLECTVEGTSNPNLYWYRQAAGRGLQLLFYSVGIGQISSEVPQNLSASRPQDRQFILSSKKLLLSDSGFYLCAWSAAAGANVLTFGAGSRLTVL.

This clonotype was seen at least ten times. For the CDR3, the DNA is TGTGCCAGCAGTTACGGCACCTACCGTAGCAATCAGCCCCAGCATTTT. It codes for CASSYGTYRSNQPQHF. The V and J genes are TRBV6-2 or TRBV6-3 and TRBJ1-5; D gene uncertain. The CDR3 is 16 amino acids. V dropped 2 bases and J dropped 0 bases, with 11 bases sitting between them. Germline V gene data show CDR1 as MNHEY and CDR2 as SVGEGT.

The sample holds many counts of this clonotype. The chain joins TRBV7-2 to TRBJ2-2; D gene uncertain. This CDR3 contains 16 residues. V was pared by 5 bases and J by 8 bases, with 21 bases between. Germline V CDR1 and CDR2: SGHTA, FQGNSA. CDR3 loop: CASSPRQSLSYGELFF. The CDR3 DNA follows: TGTGCCAGCAGCCCCCGCCAGTCCTTAAGCTATGGGGAGCTGTTTTTT.

This clonotype was recorded at least ten times. V gene TRBV11-2 combines with J gene TRBJ1-5; D is possibly TRBD1 (6 bases). V was shortened by 4 bases and J by 3 bases, with 10 bases between the two germline ends. Germline CDR1 and CDR2: SGHAT and FQNNGV. The CDR3 contains 14 residues. CDR3 DNA sequence: TGTGCCAGCAGCTCTACAGGGCCCAATCAGCCCCAGCATTTT. Translating it yields CASSSTGPNQPQHF.

This clonotype has just a few counts. The chain is built from TRBV12-3 or TRBV12-4 and TRBJ2-4; D is undetermined. CDR3 length: 16 amino acids. Trimming took off 1 base at V and 1 base at J, with 11 bases between the two ends. The CDR3 DNA reads TGTGCCAGCAGTTTAGAGGGATTGTTGGCCAAAAACATTCAGTACTTC. It yields the protein CASSLEGLLAKNIQYF.

This clonotype came up once. A much larger clone differs by one base, so this may be a read error. This chain connects TRBV14 to TRBJ2-1; 13 nucleotides line up with TRBD2. From germline, CDR1 is SGHDN and CDR2 FVKESK. This CDR3 spans 19 amino acids. This CDR3 reads CANSQVPGLAGHSYNEQFF. CDR3 coding DNA: TGTGCCAACAGCCAAGTCCCGGGACTAGCGGGACACTCCTACAATGAGCAGTTCTTC.

This clonotype was counted between two and nine times. V and J are TRBV5-7 and TRBJ2-1; 12 nucleotides match TRBD2. TRBV5-7 falls under the ORF class, with uncertain function. The V segment lost 7 bases and the J segment 2 bases; nucleotides outside the gene matches: 16. This CDR3 contains 19 residues. The CDR3 DNA is TGTGCCAGCCTAGACACTCGGCTAGCGGGAGGGTACCCCTACAATGAGCAGTTCTTC. Translating gives CASLDTRLAGGYPYNEQFF.

In this sample, this clonotype turned up a few times. The rearrangement links TRBV2 to TRBJ1-2, with D perhaps TRBD1 (6 bases). The CDR3 consists of 14 residues. Germline V gives CDR1 SNHLY, CDR2 FYNNEI. V shed 8 bases and J shed 4 bases, with 17 bases lying between them. This chain's CDR3 is CASLGTNPFYGYTF. The CDR3 DNA is TGTGCCAGCCTGGGGACAAATCCCTTCTATGGCTACACCTTC.

The chain couples TRBV19 to TRBJ2-3, with D possibly being TRBD1 or TRBD2 (5 bases each). This CDR3 spans 17 amino acids. Trimming removed 5 bases at V and 4 bases at J, with 22 bases between. CDR1 is LNHDA, CDR2 SQIVND, per germline (reference sequence). The CDR3 sequence: CASSRPGPSRAPDTQYF. The CDR3 nucleotides are TGTGCCAGTAGTCGCCCGGGACCATCCAGGGCCCCAGATACGCAGTATTTT.

The rearrangement joins TRBV2 to TRBJ1-3; D is undetermined. The V gene's germline CDR1 is SNHLY and CDR2 FYNNEI. This CDR3 contains 15 residues. V was clipped by 4 bases and J by 0 bases, with 10 bases between them. CDR3: CASSVAGSSGNTIYF. As DNA, the CDR3 is TGTGCCAGCAGTGTGGCGGGCAGCTCTGGAAACACCATATATTTT.

The chain combines TRBV6-1 with TRBJ2-5; no clear D. CDR3 length: 12 residues. Trimming shortened V by 5 bases and J by 4 bases, and 8 bases separated the two germline ends. Germline V gene data show CDR1 as MNHNS and CDR2 as SASEGT. The CDR3: CASSTAPETQYF. CDR3 coding DNA: TGTGCCAGCAGTACCGCCCCAGAGACCCAGTACTTC.

The table lists this clonotype with a few counts. The CDR3 DNA reads as TGCAGTGCTAGGAGACAGGGGTCGACCTACGAGCAGTACTTC. This encodes CSARRQGSTYEQYF. V and J are TRBV20-1 and TRBJ2-7, with TRBD1 identical over 8 bases. Trimming took 3 bases from V and 2 from J; bases not matched to a gene: 6. CDR1 and CDR2 (germline): DFQATT, SNEGSKA (reference sequence). The CDR3 consists of 14 residues.

This clonotype came up a few times. The chain carries TRBV7-2 and TRBJ2-4; D is ambiguous. The CDR3 length is 14 residues. The ends were cut back, 3 bases at V and 0 bases at J, with 6 bases in the middle. Germline CDR1 reads SGHTA; CDR2 reads FQGNSA. The CDR3 protein is CASSFRLAKNIQYF. The CDR3 bases are TGTGCCAGCAGCTTCCGGCTAGCCAAAAACATTCAGTACTTC.

The gene calls are TRBV2 and TRBJ1-2; D unclear. The germline V gene has CDR1 SNHLY and CDR2 FYNNEI. Trimming stripped 6 bases from V and 10 bases from J, with 12 bases between. CDR3 size: 11 residues. The CDR3 spells CASRGWWDYTF. CDR3 DNA: TGTGCCAGCAGGGGCTGGTGGGACTACACCTTC.

To note about this clonotype: This may arise from a read error, as a much more abundant clone is one base away. This is likely a read error, given that the CDR3 carries no conserved phenylalanine or tryptophan at its end. V usage is TRBV7-2 and J usage is TRBJ2-4, with D maybe TRBD1 (5 bases). Trimming stripped 4 bases from V and 1 base from J, with 11 bases between. The CDR3 runs to 15 residues. Germline V gene lookup returns CDR1 SGHTA and CDR2 FQGNSA. The CDR3 protein is CASSSMGRAKNIQYC. In DNA form, the CDR3 reads TGTGCCAGCAGCTCAATGGGGCGGGCCAAAAACATTCAGTACTGC.